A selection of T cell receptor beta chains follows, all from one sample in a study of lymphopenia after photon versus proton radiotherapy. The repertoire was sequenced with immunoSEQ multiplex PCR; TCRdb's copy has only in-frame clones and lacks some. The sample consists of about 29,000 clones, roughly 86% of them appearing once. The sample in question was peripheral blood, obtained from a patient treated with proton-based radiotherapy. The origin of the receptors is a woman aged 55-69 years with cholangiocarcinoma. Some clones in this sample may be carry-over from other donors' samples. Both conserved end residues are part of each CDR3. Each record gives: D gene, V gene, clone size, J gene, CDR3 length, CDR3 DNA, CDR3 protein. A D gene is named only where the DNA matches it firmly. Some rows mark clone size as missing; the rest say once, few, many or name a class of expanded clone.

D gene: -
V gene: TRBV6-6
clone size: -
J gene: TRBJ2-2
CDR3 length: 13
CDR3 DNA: TGTGCCAGCGCGGACCTGAACACCGGGGAGCTGTTTTTT
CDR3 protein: CASADLNTGELFF

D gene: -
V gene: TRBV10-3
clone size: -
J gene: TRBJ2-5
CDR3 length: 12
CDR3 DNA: TGTGCCATCAGTGAGACCCAAGAGACCCAGTACTTC
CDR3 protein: CAISETQETQYF

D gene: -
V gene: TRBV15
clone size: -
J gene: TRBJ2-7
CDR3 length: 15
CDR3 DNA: TGTGCCACCAGCAGAGAACCCGGGTTTGGGCGCGAGCAGTACTTC
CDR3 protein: CATSREPGFGREQYF

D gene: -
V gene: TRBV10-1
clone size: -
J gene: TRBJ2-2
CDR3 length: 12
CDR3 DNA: TGCGCCAGCAGTCATAACACCGGGGAGCTGTTTTTT
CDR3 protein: CASSHNTGELFF

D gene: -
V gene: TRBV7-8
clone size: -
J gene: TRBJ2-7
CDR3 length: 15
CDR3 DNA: TGTGCCAGCAGCTGGGGACCTGCAAGCTCCTACGAGCAGTACTTC
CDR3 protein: CASSWGPASSYEQYF

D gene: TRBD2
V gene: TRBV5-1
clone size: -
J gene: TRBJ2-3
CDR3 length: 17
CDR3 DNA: TGCGCCAGCATGGGAGGGACTAGCGGGCCCACCACAGATACGCAGTATTTT
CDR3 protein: CASMGGTSGPTTDTQYF

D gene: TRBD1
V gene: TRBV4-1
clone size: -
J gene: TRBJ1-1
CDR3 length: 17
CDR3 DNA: TGCGCCAGCAGCCAAGTCGGACAGGGCCGTCTGAACACTGAAGCTTTCTTT
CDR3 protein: CASSQVGQGRLNTEAFF

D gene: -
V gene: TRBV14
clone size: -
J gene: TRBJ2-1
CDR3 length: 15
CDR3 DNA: TGTGCCAGCAGACAAATGGGGGGCTCCTACAATGAGCAGTTCTTC
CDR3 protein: CASRQMGGSYNEQFF

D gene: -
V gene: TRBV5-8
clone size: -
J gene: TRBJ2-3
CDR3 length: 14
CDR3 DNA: TGTGCCAGCGGCCGGGGCAGCTACACAGATACGCAGTATTTT
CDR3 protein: CASGRGSYTDTQYF

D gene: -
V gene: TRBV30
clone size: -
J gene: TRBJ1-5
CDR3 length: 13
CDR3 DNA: TGTGCCTGGAGTGTGAGGGGAGATCAGCCCCAGCATTTT
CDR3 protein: CAWSVRGDQPQHF

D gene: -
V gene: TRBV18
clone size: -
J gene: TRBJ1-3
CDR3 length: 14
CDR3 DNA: TGTGCCAGCTCACCGGGGGGATCTGGAAACACCATATATTTT
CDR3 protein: CASSPGGSGNTIYF

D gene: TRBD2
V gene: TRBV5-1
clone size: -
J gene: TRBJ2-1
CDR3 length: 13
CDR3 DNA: TGCGCCAGCAGCTACGGGACTAACAATGAGCAGTTCTTC
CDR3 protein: CASSYGTNNEQFF

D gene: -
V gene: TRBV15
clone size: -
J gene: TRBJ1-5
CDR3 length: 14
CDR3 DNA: TGTGCCACCAGCAGAGATGCAGGGAATCAGCCCCAGCATTTT
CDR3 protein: CATSRDAGNQPQHF

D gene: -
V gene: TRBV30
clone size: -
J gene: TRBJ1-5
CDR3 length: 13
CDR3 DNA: TGTGCCTGGAGTGTAAGCAACAATCAGCCCCAGCATTTT
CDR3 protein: CAWSVSNNQPQHF

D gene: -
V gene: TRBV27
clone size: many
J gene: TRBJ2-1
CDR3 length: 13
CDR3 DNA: TGTGCCAGCAGTTTCGGATCGGTGAATGAGCAGTTCTTC
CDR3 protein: CASSFGSVNEQFF

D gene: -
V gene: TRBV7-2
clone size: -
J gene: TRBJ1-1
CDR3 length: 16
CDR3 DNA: TGTGCCAGCAGCCCCCGGACGGGAGGGCTGAACACTGAAGCTTTCTTT
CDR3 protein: CASSPRTGGLNTEAFF

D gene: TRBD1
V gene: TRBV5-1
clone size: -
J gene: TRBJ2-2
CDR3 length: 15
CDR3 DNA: TGCGCCAGCAGCGGGAGGACAGGGTCGGCCGGGGAGCTGTTTTTT
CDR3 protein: CASSGRTGSAGELFF

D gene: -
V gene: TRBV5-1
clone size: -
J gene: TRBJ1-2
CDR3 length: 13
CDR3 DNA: TGCGCCAGCAGCTTTTCCAGGGACTATGGCTACACCTTC
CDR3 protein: CASSFSRDYGYTF

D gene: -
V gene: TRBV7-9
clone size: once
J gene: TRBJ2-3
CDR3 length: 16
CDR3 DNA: TGTGCCAGCAGTCTCGATAGACAGAGTGGGACAGATACGCAGTATTTT
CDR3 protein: CASSLDRQSGTDTQYF

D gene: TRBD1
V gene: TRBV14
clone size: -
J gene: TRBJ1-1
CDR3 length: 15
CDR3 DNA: TGTGCCAGCAGCGGGGACAGGTTCATGAACACTGAAGCTTTCTTT
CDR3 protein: CASSGDRFMNTEAFF

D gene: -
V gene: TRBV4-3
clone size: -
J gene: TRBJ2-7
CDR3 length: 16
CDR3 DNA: TGCGCCAGCAGCCAAGAAGCCGAATTGAGCTCCTACGAGCAGTACTTC
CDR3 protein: CASSQEAELSSYEQYF

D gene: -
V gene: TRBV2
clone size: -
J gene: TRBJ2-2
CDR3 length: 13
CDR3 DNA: TGTGCCAGCACGGTGGGAAACACCGGGGAGCTGTTTTTT
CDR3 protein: CASTVGNTGELFF

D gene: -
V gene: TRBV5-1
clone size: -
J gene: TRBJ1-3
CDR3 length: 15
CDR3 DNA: TGCGCCAGCAGCTTGGAGGCAGGCTCTGGAAACACCATATATTTT
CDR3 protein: CASSLEAGSGNTIYF

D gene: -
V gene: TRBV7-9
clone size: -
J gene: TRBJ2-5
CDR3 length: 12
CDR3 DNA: TGTGCCAGCAGCTCGATCCAAGAGACCCAGTACTTC
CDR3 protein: CASSSIQETQYF

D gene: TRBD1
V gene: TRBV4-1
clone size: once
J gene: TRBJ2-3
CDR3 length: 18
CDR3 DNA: TGCGCCAGCAGCCAAGTGACCTACGGGACAGGGGGCACAGATACGCAGTATTTT
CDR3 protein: CASSQVTYGTGGTDTQYF

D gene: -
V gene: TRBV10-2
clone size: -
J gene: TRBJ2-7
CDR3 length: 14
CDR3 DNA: TGCGCCAGCAGTGGAGCGCTAGCACCTCAAAAGCAGTACTTC
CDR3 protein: CASSGALAPQKQYF

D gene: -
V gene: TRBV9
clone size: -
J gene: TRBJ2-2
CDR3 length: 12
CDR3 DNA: TGTGCCAGCAGTACCGGCACCGGGGAGCTGTTTTTT
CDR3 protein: CASSTGTGELFF

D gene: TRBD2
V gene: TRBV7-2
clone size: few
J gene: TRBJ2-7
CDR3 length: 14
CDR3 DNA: TGTGCCAGCAGCTTTCAGGGAGGGCCTTACGAGCAGTACTTC
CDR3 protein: CASSFQGGPYEQYF

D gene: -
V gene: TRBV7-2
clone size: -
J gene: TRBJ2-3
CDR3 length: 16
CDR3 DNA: TGTGCCAGCAGCTCCCAGGCGCTAGTTGGGACAGATACGCAGTATTTT
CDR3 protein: CASSSQALVGTDTQYF

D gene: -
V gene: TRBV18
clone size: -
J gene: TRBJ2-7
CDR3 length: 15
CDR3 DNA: TGTGCCAGCTCAGCCGGGACACCGACTCCCTACGAGCAGTACTTC
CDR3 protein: CASSAGTPTPYEQYF

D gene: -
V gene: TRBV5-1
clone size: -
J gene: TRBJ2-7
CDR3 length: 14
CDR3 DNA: TGCGCCAGCAGCTTGGAGGGGAGTACCCCCGAGCAGTACTTC
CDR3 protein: CASSLEGSTPEQYF

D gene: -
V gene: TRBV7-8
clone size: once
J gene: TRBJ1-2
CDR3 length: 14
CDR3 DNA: TGTGCCAGCAGCTTAGGGACCGTGCTTAGTGGCTACACCTTC
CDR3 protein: CASSLGTVLSGYTF

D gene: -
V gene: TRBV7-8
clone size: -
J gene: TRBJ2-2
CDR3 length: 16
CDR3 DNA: TGTGCCAGCAGCTTCTCCGACAATTATGGTACCGGGGAGCTGTTTTTT
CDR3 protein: CASSFSDNYGTGELFF

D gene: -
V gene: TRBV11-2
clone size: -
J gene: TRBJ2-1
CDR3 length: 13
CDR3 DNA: TGTGCCAGCAGCTTAGAATTCTACAATGAGCAGTTCTTC
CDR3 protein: CASSLEFYNEQFF

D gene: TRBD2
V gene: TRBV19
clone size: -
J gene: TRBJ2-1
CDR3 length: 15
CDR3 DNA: TGTGCCAGTAGCTTGTACGGGGGGGCTAGGAATGAGCAGTTCTTC
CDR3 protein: CASSLYGGARNEQFF

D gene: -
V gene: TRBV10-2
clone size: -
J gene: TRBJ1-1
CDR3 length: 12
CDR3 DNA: TGCGCCAGCAGTGGGTCGGGGCTTAAAGCTTTCTTT
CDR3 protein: CASSGSGLKAFF

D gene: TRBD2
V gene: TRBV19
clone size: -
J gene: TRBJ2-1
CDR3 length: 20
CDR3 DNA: TGTGCCAGTAGTACCCTAGCGGGGGGACTTCTAACTTCCTCCTACAATGAGCAGTTCTTC
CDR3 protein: CASSTLAGGLLTSSYNEQFF

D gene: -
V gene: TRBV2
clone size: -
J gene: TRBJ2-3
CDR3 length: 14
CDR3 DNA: TGTGCCAGCAGTGTTTACTTAGGCACAGATACGCAGTATTTT
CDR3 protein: CASSVYLGTDTQYF

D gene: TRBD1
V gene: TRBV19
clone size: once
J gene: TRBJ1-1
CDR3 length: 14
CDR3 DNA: TGTGCCAGTAGCCATGACAGGGGGAACACTGAAGCTTTCTTT
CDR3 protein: CASSHDRGNTEAFF

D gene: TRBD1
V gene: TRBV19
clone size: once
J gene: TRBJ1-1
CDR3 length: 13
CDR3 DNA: TGTGCCTCAGCGACAGGGGGCCCCACTGAAGCTTTCTTT
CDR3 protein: CASATGGPTEAFF

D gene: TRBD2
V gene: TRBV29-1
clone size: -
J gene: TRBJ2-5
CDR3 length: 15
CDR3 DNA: TGCAGCACCCTGAGGGATCGGGGGGGCTACGAGACCCAGTACTTC
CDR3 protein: CSTLRDRGGYETQYF

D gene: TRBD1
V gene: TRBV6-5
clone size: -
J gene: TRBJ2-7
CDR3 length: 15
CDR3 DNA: TGTGCCAGCAGTTACATGAGACAGGGATCCTACGAGCAGTACTTC
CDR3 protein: CASSYMRQGSYEQYF

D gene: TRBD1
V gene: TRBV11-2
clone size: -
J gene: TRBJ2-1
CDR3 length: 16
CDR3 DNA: TGTGCCAGCAGCACTCCTTTAGGGGGCCCGTACAATGAGCAGTTCTTC
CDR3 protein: CASSTPLGGPYNEQFF

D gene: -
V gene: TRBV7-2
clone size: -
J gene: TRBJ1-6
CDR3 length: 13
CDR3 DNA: TGTGCCAGCAGCTTAGCGAAGACTGCGTCCCTCCACTTT
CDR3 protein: CASSLAKTASLHF

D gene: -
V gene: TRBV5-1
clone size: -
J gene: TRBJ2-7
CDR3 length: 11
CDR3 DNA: TGCGCCAGCAGCTTGGGCGGGGTCAAGTACTTC
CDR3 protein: CASSLGGVKYF

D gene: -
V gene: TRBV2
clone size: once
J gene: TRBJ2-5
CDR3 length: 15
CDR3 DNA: TGTGCCAGCGGAACATATGGGACTGGACAAGAGACCCAGTACTTC
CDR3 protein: CASGTYGTGQETQYF

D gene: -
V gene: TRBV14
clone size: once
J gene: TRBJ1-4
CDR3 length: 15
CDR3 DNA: TGTGCCAGCAGCCCTAGATCGGGTAGTAATGAAAAACTGTTTTTT
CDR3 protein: CASSPRSGSNEKLFF